These 15 T cell receptor beta chains were sequenced from one sample in a study of T cells in pancreatic ductal adenocarcinoma. Produced via immunoSEQ multiplex PCR; TCRdb's table is partial and in-frame only. The repertoire consists of over 90,000 clones, with nearly 95% occurring once and the leading ten covering roughly 3%. Selected pancreatic ductal adenocarcinoma patients had undergone surgery without neoadjuvant therapy. The source material was PBMCs. All receptors come from a human donor with pancreatic ductal adenocarcinoma.

The V call is TRBV9, the J call TRBJ2-5; 7 bases line up with TRBD1. CDR3 length: 13 amino acids. CDR1 is SGDLS and CDR2 is YYNGEE in the germline V gene. V was clipped by 3 bases and J by 4 bases; unmatched bases: 3. The CDR3 region is CASSAQGTETQYF. CDR3 DNA: TGTGCCAGCAGCGCACAGGGGACAGAGACCCAGTACTTC.

The chain couples TRBV6-5 to TRBJ2-7; 7 positions match TRBD1. Germline loops: CDR1 MNHEY, CDR2 SVGAGI. Losses at the gene ends were 0 bases for V and 3 bases for J; bases not matched to a gene: 2. CDR3 length: 14 amino acids. Written as DNA, the CDR3 is TGTGCCAGCAGTTACTCGACAGGGCTCTACGAGCAGTACTTC. Protein: CASSYSTGLYEQYF.

This clone has only one observation. V gene TRBV18 combines with J gene TRBJ2-1; 9 positions match TRBD2. The V gene end was trimmed by 3 bases and the J gene end by 7 bases; junction bases not matched to a gene: 7. This CDR3 contains 15 residues. CDR1 and CDR2 from the germline V gene are KGHSH and LQKENI. DNA for the CDR3: TGTGCCAGCTCACCCATAGCGGGAGAATGGAATGAGCAGTTCTTC. It codes for CASSPIAGEWNEQFF.

The gene calls are TRBV7-2 and TRBJ2-7, with 9 positions matching TRBD2. The junction had 3 bases not matched to a gene; V was cut back by 3 bases and J by 3 bases. Germline V gene data show CDR1 as SGHTA and CDR2 as FQGNSA. The CDR3 length is 14 residues. The CDR3 reads CASSFSGSRYEQYF. The CDR3 region has the DNA TGTGCCAGCAGCTTTAGCGGGAGCCGCTACGAGCAGTACTTC.

The chain recombines TRBV25-1 with TRBJ2-7; D might be TRBD1 (6 bases). V lost 5 bases, J lost 3 bases, and 14 bases lay in between. This CDR3 region has 14 residues. Germline CDR1 and CDR2: MGHDK and SYGVNS. The CDR3 nucleotides read TGTGCCAGCAGTAAACAGGGCTTCGACTACGAGCAGTACTTC. Its translation is CASSKQGFDYEQYF.

The chain recombines TRBV27 with TRBJ1-2; TRBD1 might be the D (5 bases). The CDR3 is made up of 12 amino acids. Per germline, CDR1 MNHEY and CDR2 SMNVEV (reference sequence). V lost 5 bases and J lost 8, with 12 bases in between. CDR3 region: CASSLQGYGYTF. CDR3 in DNA: TGTGCCAGCAGTCTCCAGGGTTACGGCTACACCTTC.

This chain uses TRBV10-3 with TRBJ2-5; 7 nucleotides align to TRBD1. The J call may be faulty, since TRBJ2-7 better matches the DNA end. Germline V gene data show CDR1 as ENHRY and CDR2 as SYGVKD. The CDR3 is 12 amino acids. DNA of the CDR3: TGTGCCGCAAACAGGGGCGGAAACGAGCAGTACTTC. Amino acids: CAANRGGNEQYF.

V and J are TRBV2 and TRBJ2-7, with D possibly being TRBD2 (5 bases). CDR3 length: 15 residues. Between the trimmed V and J ends, which lost 5 bases and 5 bases, there was a span of 19 bases. Germline CDR1 and CDR2: SNHLY and FYNNEI. The CDR3 sequence: CASSPEGHTVDEQYF. The CDR3 nucleotides read TGTGCCAGCAGTCCCGAGGGCCATACCGTGGACGAGCAGTACTTC.

V usage is TRBV5-1 and J usage is TRBJ2-3, with D possibly TRBD2 on 6 matching bases. The germline gives CDR1 SGHRS, CDR2 YFSETQ. CDR3 size: 16 residues. V gave up 1 base and J gave up 1 base, with 13 bases separating them. CDR3 coding DNA: TGCGCCAGCAGCTTGACCGGGGGTACGGGCACAGATACGCAGTATTTT. This gives the protein CASSLTGGTGTDTQYF.

This chain uses TRBV2 with TRBJ2-3, with 9 positions matching TRBD1. The germline CDR1 and CDR2 sequences are SNHLY and FYNNEI. Trimming cost V 5 bases and J 6 bases; bases outside gene matches: 6. CDR3 length: 14 amino acids. Here the CDR3 reads CASSWDRVGDTQYF. The CDR3, as DNA: TGTGCCAGCAGTTGGGACAGGGTGGGGGATACGCAGTATTTT. Filled out from reference TRBV2 and TRBJ2-3, the complete variable domain reads EPEVTQTPSHQVTQMGQEVILRCVPISNHLYFYWYRQILGQKVEFLVSFYNNEISEKSEIFDDQFSVERPDGSNFTLKIRSTKLEDSAMYFCASSWDRVGDTQYFGPGTRLTVL.

This clone has only one observation. The chain is built from TRBV5-5 and TRBJ2-7; D possibly corresponds to TRBD2 (6 bases). Germline-derived CDR1 and CDR2 are SGHKS and YYEKEE (reference sequence). The V gene lost 0 bases and the J gene lost 3 bases, with 10 bases spanning the gap. This CDR3 has 14 amino acids. CDR3 coding DNA: TGTGCCAGCAGCTTGGCGACTAGGGACTACGAGCAGTACTTC. This translates into CASSLATRDYEQYF.

The chain joins TRBV27 to TRBJ1-1; D is unresolved. The germline V and J ends were trimmed by 2 bases and 1 base, with 5 bases remaining between them. This CDR3 comprises 13 residues. Looked up from germline, CDR1 is MNHEY and CDR2 is SMNVEV (reference sequence). CDR3 residues: CASSLRQNTEAFF. DNA of the CDR3: TGTGCCAGCAGTTTAAGACAGAACACTGAAGCTTTCTTT.

The V call is TRBV12-1, the J call TRBJ1-2; TRBD1, the D gene given by the table, was not confirmed from the DNA. TRBV12-1 is tagged as a pseudogene. The CDR3 totals 17 residues. CDR3 amino acids: CASSFASRVKENYGYTF. CDR3 DNA sequence: TGTGCCAGCAGCTTTGCGAGCAGGGTGAAGGAGAACTATGGCTACACCTTC.

The V call is TRBV7-3, the J call TRBJ2-4; maybe TRBD2 (6 bases). CDR3 size: 10 residues. The germline V gene encodes CDR1 SGHTA and CDR2 FQGTGA. CDR3 region: CGTGEYIQYF. The CDR3 DNA is TGTGGGACGGGGGAATACATTCAGTACTTC.

A few counts support this clone. The chain recombines TRBV20-1 with TRBJ2-7; D not certain. V lost 6 bases to trimming and J lost 3 bases, with 9 bases between them. This CDR3 is 11 amino acids long. Germline CDR1 and CDR2: DFQATT and SNEGSKA (reference sequence). The CDR3 loop reads CSAAIRYEQYF. CDR3 DNA: TGCAGTGCCGCTATTCGCTACGAGCAGTACTTC.